A single sample gave rise to the 29 T cell receptor beta chains below, sequenced in a study of blood T cell repertoires in COVID-19. The data were produced by immunoSEQ multiplex PCR, yet TCRdb's version contains in-frame clones alone and is incomplete. The sample contains under 300,000 clones, roughly 81% of which appear only once. The sample was peripheral blood. These TCRs come from a man aged 50-60 years with acute or convalescent COVID-19.

V usage is TRBV14 and J usage is TRBJ2-3, with 8 bases fitting TRBD1. The CDR3 totals 16 residues. Trimming at V came to 8 bases and at J to 5 bases, leaving 15 bases not matched to a gene. Looked up from germline, CDR1 is SGHDN and CDR2 is FVKESK. This chain's CDR3 is CASATGGQGSGDTQYF. As DNA, the CDR3 is TGTGCCAGCGCCACGGGTGGACAGGGCTCAGGAGATACGCAGTATTTT.

V usage is TRBV20-1 and J usage is TRBJ2-7; D perhaps matches TRBD1 (5 bases). Per germline, CDR1 DFQATT and CDR2 SNEGSKA (reference sequence). V shed 3 bases and J shed 4 bases, with 16 bases lying between them. The CDR3 runs to 14 residues. DNA of the CDR3: TGCAGTGCTAGTTCACAGGTTCCTCAATACGAGCAGTACTTC. It codes for CSASSQVPQYEQYF.

Regarding this clone: Other DNA sequences in the same sample also yield this CDR3. The rearrangement joins TRBV5-1 to TRBJ1-1, with 7 bases fitting TRBD1. Germline CDR1 is SGHRS and CDR2 is YFSETQ. Trimming took 1 base from V and 1 from J; bases not matched to a gene: 1. The CDR3 spans 14 residues. The CDR3, as DNA: TGCGCCAGCAGCTTGACAGGGGCGAACACTGAAGCTTTCTTT. It specifies CASSLTGANTEAFF.

As for this clone: In the same sample, other DNA sequences code for this CDR3. This chain links TRBV29-1 with TRBJ1-1; TRBD1 might be the D (5 bases). Trimming took off 4 bases at V and 1 base at J, with 7 bases between the two ends. The CDR3 spans 12 residues. Germline V CDR1 and CDR2: SQVTM, ANQGSEA. CDR3 sequence: CSVARGNTEAFF. The CDR3 DNA follows: TGCAGCGTTGCTAGGGGGAACACTGAAGCTTTCTTT.

The chain recombines TRBV5-1 with TRBJ2-3; 9 nucleotides align to TRBD2. The ends lost 0 bases at V and 4 bases at J; junction bases unmatched: 9. The CDR3 consists of 17 residues. Per the germline V gene, CDR1 is SGHRS and CDR2 is YFSETQ. As DNA, the CDR3 is TGCGCCAGCAGCTTGGCCGGTACGGGCGGGAGGGCAGATACGCAGTATTTT. Its translation: CASSLAGTGGRADTQYF.

The count of this clone is one. CDR3: CATSDPGQGGYEQYF. The CDR3 region has the DNA TGTGCCACCAGTGACCCCGGACAGGGCGGGTACGAGCAGTACTTC. This rearrangement joins TRBV24-1 to TRBJ2-7; 8 bases align to TRBD1. The germline V gene encodes CDR1 KGHDR and CDR2 SFDVKD. CDR3 length equals 15 residues. Unmatched junction bases numbered 8, after V lost 4 bases and J lost 4 bases.

V usage is TRBV19 and J usage is TRBJ1-2; D perhaps matches TRBD1 (5 bases). CDR1 is LNHDA and CDR2 is SQIVND in the germline V gene (reference sequence). V lost 7 bases to trimming and J lost 3 bases, with 15 bases between them. The CDR3 is 14 residues long. The CDR3 DNA sequence: TGTGCCAGTACGGGGGGGATGGGAGACTATGGCTACACCTTC. It codes for CASTGGMGDYGYTF.

The chain uses TRBV7-9 and TRBJ2-3; tentative D call: TRBD2 (6 bases). V gave up 1 base and J gave up 14 bases, with 16 bases separating them. The CDR3 loop spans 13 amino acids. Germline V gene sequence: CDR1 SEHNR, CDR2 FQNEAQ (reference sequence). The CDR3 reads CASSLGSGQALYF. As DNA, the CDR3 is TGTGCCAGCAGCTTAGGTAGCGGCCAGGCTCTGTATTTT. The variable domain in full, completed from reference TRBV7-9 and TRBJ2-3, reads DTGVSQNPRHKITKRGQNVTFRCDPISEHNRLYWYRQTLGQGPEFLTYFQNEAQLEKSRLLSDRFSAERPKGSFSTLEIQRTEQGDSAMYLCASSLGSGQALYFGPGTRLTVL.

The chain uses TRBV4-1 and TRBJ1-2; unclear D gene. Germline V lookup: CDR1 MGHRA, CDR2 YSYEKL. V lost 2 bases and J 4 bases, leaving 11 bases between the germline ends. The CDR3 has 14 amino acids. The CDR3 DNA reads TGCGCCAGCAGCCAACGTACACAGAGCTATGGCTACACCTTC. Translated, it gives CASSQRTQSYGYTF.

This sequence joins TRBV10-3 and TRBJ1-6, with TRBD1 identical over 10 bases. CDR3 length: 15 residues. Germline V lookup: CDR1 ENHRY, CDR2 SYGVKD. V gave up 0 bases and J gave up 7 bases; unmatched junction bases: 0. CDR3 sequence: CAISESDRGNSPLHF. The CDR3, as DNA: TGTGCCATCAGTGAGTCGGACAGGGGGAATTCACCCCTCCACTTT.

This chain links TRBV7-3 with TRBJ1-1; 9 bases map to TRBD1. CDR1 is SGHTA, CDR2 FQGTGA, per germline. Trimming took 6 bases from V and 13 from J; bases not matched to a gene: 12. CDR3 length equals 13 residues. CDR3 nucleotide sequence: TGTGCCAGCAGTACAAGTGGGGACAGGGTTCTTTTCTTT. Translation gives CASSTSGDRVLFF. Using reference TRBV7-3 and TRBJ1-1 for the parts outside the CDR3, the full variable domain is GAGVSQTPSNKVTEKGKYVELRCDPISGHTALYWYRQSLGQGPEFLIYFQGTGAADDSGLPNDRFFAVRPEGSVSTLKIQRTERGDSAVYLCASSTSGDRVLFFGQGTRLTVV.

V and J are TRBV10-3 and TRBJ1-5; no definite D call. This CDR3 contains 15 residues. The V gene lost 0 bases and the J gene lost 1 base, with 7 bases spanning the gap. The germline V gene encodes CDR1 ENHRY and CDR2 SYGVKD. In nucleotides, the CDR3 is TGTGCCATCAGTGAGTCGAGAGGGAGCAATCAGCCCCAGCATTTT. Its protein product is CAISESRGSNQPQHF.

This chain joins TRBV19 and TRBJ1-2; D is possibly TRBD1 (5 bases). Per the germline V gene, CDR1 is LNHDA and CDR2 is SQIVND (reference sequence). The CDR3 spans 14 residues. Trimming cost V 5 bases and J 4 bases, with 14 bases left between them. CDR3 residues: CASSLQGSFYGYTF. The DNA for the CDR3 is TGTGCCAGTAGTTTGCAGGGTAGTTTCTATGGCTACACCTTC. Based on the CDR3 plus reference TRBV19 and TRBJ1-2, the full variable domain is DGGITQSPKYLFRKEGQNVTLSCEQNLNHDAMYWYRQDPGQGLRLIYYSQIVNDFQKGDIAEGYSVSREKKESFPLTVTSAQKNPTAFYLCASSLQGSFYGYTFGSGTRLTVV.

The gene calls are TRBV15 and TRBJ1-5; 8 bases are a match to TRBD1. Per germline, CDR1 LNHNV and CDR2 YYDKDF (reference sequence). J gave up 5 bases and V 3 bases, and 6 bases lay outside the gene matches. The CDR3 is 15 residues long. CDR3 loop: CATSREQGGDQPQHF. As DNA, the CDR3 is TGTGCCACCAGCAGGGAACAGGGGGGGGATCAGCCCCAGCATTTT.

The chain is built from TRBV30 and TRBJ1-5, with a possible D match to TRBD1 (6 bases). Germline CDR1 and CDR2: GTSNPN and SVGIG (reference sequence). V was cut by 6 bases and J by 3 bases, with 15 bases left in between. The CDR3 length is 14 residues. CDR3 loop: CACSGGRLNQPQHF. The CDR3 DNA is TGTGCCTGTTCTGGGGGCAGACTCAATCAGCCCCAGCATTTT.

The chain uses TRBV9 and TRBJ2-7; perhaps TRBD1 as D (6 bases). Germline CDR1 is SGDLS and CDR2 is YYNGEE. Between the trimmed V and J ends, which lost 3 bases and 2 bases, there was a span of 18 bases. The CDR3 runs 16 residues. Here the CDR3 reads CASSGSTGTPTYEQYF. The CDR3 DNA reads TGTGCCAGCAGCGGAAGCACCGGGACACCAACCTACGAGCAGTACTTC. Full variable domain (outside the CDR3, taken from reference TRBV9 and TRBJ2-7): DSGVTQTPKHLITATGQRVTLRCSPRSGDLSVYWYQQSLDQGLQFLIQYYNGEERAKGNILERFSAQQFPDLHSELNLSSLELGDSALYFCASSGSTGTPTYEQYFGPGTRLTVT.

The chain employs TRBV11-3 and TRBJ2-7, with D maybe TRBD1 (5 bases). Trimming cost V 5 bases and J 0 bases, with 14 bases left between them. This CDR3 region has 15 residues. Germline CDR1 is SGHNT and CDR2 is YENEEA. CDR3 DNA: TGTGCCAGCAGCCCCCCTGGGGCAAACTCCTACGAGCAGTACTTC. It yields the protein CASSPPGANSYEQYF. The full variable domain, its missing parts supplied by reference TRBV11-3 and TRBJ2-7, is EAGVVQSPRYKIIEKKQPVAFWCNPISGHNTLYWYLQNLGQGPELLIRYENEEAVDDSQLPKDRFSAERLKGVDSTLKIQPAELGDSAVYLCASSPPGANSYEQYFGPGTRLTVT.

Regarding this clone: Other DNA sequences of this sample code for an identical CDR3. The genes are TRBV3-1 (or the pseudogene TRBV3-2) and TRBJ1-1, with D uncertain. Deletions cut 0 bases from V and 1 base from J, with 6 bases between. Germline CDR1 LGHDT, CDR2 YNNKEL (reference sequence). The CDR3 totals 14 residues. CDR3 nucleotide sequence: TGTGCCAGCAGCCAAGATTCCGGGAACACTGAAGCTTTCTTT. This encodes CASSQDSGNTEAFF.

The chain links TRBV30 to TRBJ1-5, with TRBD1 matching 9 bases. V lost 2 bases to trimming and J lost 5 bases; unmatched junction nucleotides: 10. The germline CDR1 and CDR2 sequences are GTSNPN and SVGIG (reference sequence). This CDR3 has 16 residues. Here the CDR3 reads CAWSSNRGPPDQPQHF. The CDR3 coding sequence is TGTGCCTGGAGTTCCAACAGGGGGCCCCCCGATCAGCCCCAGCATTTT.

This clone is a singleton in its sample. V gene TRBV19 combines with J gene TRBJ2-2; D remains ambiguous. Trimming shortened V by 4 bases and J by 0 bases, and 9 bases separated the two germline ends. There are 15 residues in the CDR3. Germline lookup yields CDR1 LNHDA and CDR2 SQIVND (reference sequence). The CDR3 region is CASSTSIANTGELFF. The CDR3 nucleotides read TGTGCCAGTAGTACGTCTATCGCGAACACCGGGGAGCTGTTTTTT.

This clone was recorded once. The rearrangement uses TRBV2 and TRBJ2-1, with D perhaps matching TRBD2 (6 bases). There are 14 residues in the CDR3. V gave up 7 bases and J gave up 4 bases, with 14 bases separating them. Per germline, CDR1 SNHLY and CDR2 FYNNEI. The CDR3 coding sequence is TGTGCCAGCATTTTAGCGGACGTTTACAATGAGCAGTTCTTC. It specifies CASILADVYNEQFF.

For the CDR3, the DNA is TGTGCCAGCTCACTGGGCGAAGTAGAGACCCAGTACTTC. This translates into CASSLGEVETQYF. This chain links TRBV18 with TRBJ2-5; D uncertain. Per the germline V gene, CDR1 is KGHSH and CDR2 is LQKENI. The CDR3 extends over 13 amino acids. The V and J ends lost 4 bases and 4 bases respectively, with 10 bases between them.

The chain carries TRBV2 and TRBJ2-5; D is undetermined. V lost 4 bases and J 1 base, leaving 19 bases between the germline ends. This CDR3 contains 17 residues. Germline V gene sequence: CDR1 SNHLY, CDR2 FYNNEI. The CDR3 loop is CASSAKHLQQSQETQYF. In nucleotides, the CDR3 is TGTGCCAGCAGTGCGAAGCACCTACAACAGAGCCAAGAGACCCAGTACTTC.

The CDR3 is CAWSLTGGMVGAFF. In DNA form, the CDR3 reads TGTGCCTGGAGTTTGACAGGGGGCATGGTCGGCGCTTTCTTT. The genes are TRBV30 and TRBJ1-1; 10 positions match TRBD1. The CDR3 sequence is 14 residues long. Trimming cost V 2 bases and J 11 bases; bases outside gene matches: 11. Germline CDR1 reads GTSNPN; CDR2 reads SVGIG (reference sequence).

This chain links TRBV5-1 with TRBJ2-2, with 9 nucleotides matching TRBD1. The V and J ends lost 2 bases and 4 bases, in that order; junction bases with no gene match: 0. The CDR3 runs 14 residues. In germline, CDR1 is SGHRS, CDR2 YFSETQ. This CDR3 reads CASSLQGATGELFF. The CDR3 nucleotides are TGCGCCAGCAGCTTACAGGGGGCCACCGGGGAGCTGTTTTTT. Full variable domain (remainder filled in from reference TRBV5-1 and TRBJ2-2): KAGVTQTPRYLIKTRGQQVTLSCSPISGHRSVSWYQQTPGQGLQFLFEYFSETQRNKGNFPGRFSGRQFSNSRSEMNVSTLELGDSALYLCASSLQGATGELFFGEGSRLTVL.

V gene TRBV7-9 combines with J gene TRBJ2-3; no firm D call. This CDR3 spans 15 amino acids. The V end lost 2 bases, the J end lost 2 bases, and 11 bases lay between the germline ends. The germline V gene encodes CDR1 SEHNR and CDR2 FQNEAQ (reference sequence). This chain's CDR3 is CASSLPWATTDTQYF. CDR3 in DNA: TGTGCCAGCAGCTTACCCTGGGCGACCACAGATACGCAGTATTTT.

This chain joins TRBV3-1 (or the pseudogene TRBV3-2) and TRBJ2-3; D is unclear. Trimming cost V 1 base and J 4 bases, with 3 bases left between them. Germline V gene sequence: CDR1 LGHDT, CDR2 YNNKEL (reference sequence). The CDR3 is made up of 12 amino acids. The CDR3 loop is CASSQVSDTQYF. CDR3 coding DNA: TGTGCCAGCAGCCAAGTCTCAGATACGCAGTATTTT.

This rearrangement joins TRBV25-1 to TRBJ1-2, with 8 bases that match TRBD1. Losses at the gene ends were 5 bases for V and 6 bases for J; bases not matched to a gene: 5. The length of the CDR3 is 13 residues. The germline V gene encodes CDR1 MGHDK and CDR2 SYGVNS. The CDR3 loop reads CASSNTGGDGYTF. Here the CDR3 DNA reads TGTGCCAGCAGTAACACAGGGGGGGATGGCTACACCTTC.

The rearrangement uses TRBV7-2 and TRBJ2-5; 9 bases map to TRBD2. The trim removed 5 bases at V and 2 bases at J, leaving 9 bases unmatched. The CDR3 runs 16 residues. CDR1 SGHTA and CDR2 FQGNSA come from the germline V gene. Here the CDR3 DNA reads TGTGCCAGCAGCCAAGCAGGGGCGGGGGGGCAAGAGACCCAGTACTTC. This encodes CASSQAGAGGQETQYF.